A single sample gave rise to the 21 T cell receptor beta chains below, sequenced in a study of OX40 agonist ivuxolimab in advanced cancers. Data came from immunoSEQ multiplex PCR; TCRdb stores just in-frame clones and leaves some out. The profile shows fewer than 80,000 clones, more than 75% of them singletons. The source was CD4+ or CD8+ T cells sorted from blood, collected in a trial of the OX40 agonist ivuxolimab. The receptors derive from an adult with an advanced solid tumor such as melanoma, head and neck, liver or kidney cancer.

The gene calls are TRBV7-9 and TRBJ2-7, with D perhaps TRBD2 (5 bases). Germline lookup yields CDR1 SEHNR and CDR2 FQNEAQ (reference sequence). Trimming stripped 1 base from V and 0 bases from J, with 13 bases between. The CDR3 extends over 16 amino acids. The CDR3 region has the DNA TGTGCCAGCAGCTTAGTCCCCGGGGAGAGCTCCTACGAGCAGTACTTC. Protein sequence: CASSLVPGESSYEQYF. The whole variable domain, filled in from reference TRBV7-9 and TRBJ2-7, reads DTGVSQNPRHKITKRGQNVTFRCDPISEHNRLYWYRQTLGQGPEFLTYFQNEAQLEKSRLLSDRFSAERPKGSFSTLEIQRTEQGDSAMYLCASSLVPGESSYEQYFGPGTRLTVT.

The sample holds a few counts of this clone. The chain joins TRBV6-6 to TRBJ2-2; 8 bases match TRBD2. The CDR3 extends over 15 amino acids. The ends lost 10 bases at V and 1 base at J; junction bases unmatched: 8. Germline CDR1 is MNHNY and CDR2 is SVGAGI (reference sequence). In nucleotides, the CDR3 is TGTGCCACCAGGGAACGGGGGGGGAACACCGGGGAGCTGTTTTTT. Translating gives CATRERGGNTGELFF.

The rearrangement uses TRBV19 and TRBJ1-6; D perhaps matches TRBD1 (5 bases). CDR1 is LNHDA and CDR2 is SQIVND in the germline V gene (reference sequence). The CDR3 is 16 residues long. Between the trimmed V and J ends, which lost 5 bases and 10 bases, there was a span of 21 bases. CDR3 sequence reads: CASSETAFTIGSPLHF. In DNA form, the CDR3 reads TGTGCCAGTAGTGAGACAGCCTTCACTATTGGGTCACCCCTCCACTTT. The whole variable domain, filled in from reference TRBV19 and TRBJ1-6, reads DGGITQSPKYLFRKEGQNVTLSCEQNLNHDAMYWYRQDPGQGLRLIYYSQIVNDFQKGDIAEGYSVSREKKESFPLTVTSAQKNPTAFYLCASSETAFTIGSPLHFGNGTRLTVT.

This clone was observed a single time. The chain carries TRBV30 and TRBJ2-3, with 7 bases matching TRBD2. The length of the CDR3 is 15 residues. Trimming removed 3 bases from V and 3 bases from J; junction bases left unmatched: 9. Looked up from germline, CDR1 is GTSNPN and CDR2 is SVGIG (reference sequence). Here the CDR3 reads CAWREVGGPTDTQYF. In nucleotides, the CDR3 is TGTGCCTGGAGGGAGGTGGGAGGGCCGACAGATACGCAGTATTTT.

The chain couples TRBV7-9 to TRBJ2-1; tentative D call: TRBD2 (6 bases). Trimming pared 5 bases from V and 8 bases from J, leaving 19 bases between. CDR3 length: 15 amino acids. The germline V gene encodes CDR1 SEHNR and CDR2 FQNEAQ (reference sequence). The CDR3 DNA follows: TGTGCCAGCAGCCCTCGGCGGGGTCCCACGGATGAGCAGTTCTTC. Protein: CASSPRRGPTDEQFF. The full variable domain, rest sourced from reference TRBV7-9 and TRBJ2-1, is DTGVSQNPRHKITKRGQNVTFRCDPISEHNRLYWYRQTLGQGPEFLTYFQNEAQLEKSRLLSDRFSAERPKGSFSTLEIQRTEQGDSAMYLCASSPRRGPTDEQFFGPGTRLTVL.

The genes are TRBV13 and TRBJ2-7; D unclear. The germline gives CDR1 PRHDT, CDR2 FYEKMQ (reference sequence). The germline V and J ends were trimmed by 0 bases and 0 bases, with 9 bases remaining between them. This CDR3 region has 15 residues. The CDR3 nucleotides are TGTGCCAGCAGCTTAGGAGCGTACAACTCCTACGAGCAGTACTTC. This translates into CASSLGAYNSYEQYF.

J is TRBJ2-2 and V is TRBV5-1; the match to TRBD1 covers 7 bases. V lost 4 bases to trimming and J lost 2 bases; unmatched junction nucleotides: 5. This CDR3 is built from 15 residues. Looked up from germline, CDR1 is SGHRS and CDR2 is YFSETQ. The CDR3 DNA reads as TGCGCCAGCAGCGTGACAGGGATCAACACCGGGGAGCTGTTTTTT. Its protein is CASSVTGINTGELFF.

In its sample, this clone was seen once. The chain employs TRBV7-9 and TRBJ1-1; D perhaps matches TRBD1 (5 bases). Per germline, CDR1 SEHNR and CDR2 FQNEAQ (reference sequence). Trimming removed 4 bases from V and 5 bases from J, with 14 bases in between. This CDR3 is built from 14 residues. In DNA form, the CDR3 reads TGTGCCAGCAGCTCGTGGGGCGGGAGGACTGAAGCTTTCTTT. It is translated as CASSSWGGRTEAFF.

This clone appeared once. The chain carries TRBV7-3 and TRBJ1-1, with D unresolved. Germline CDR1 is SGHTA and CDR2 is FQGTGA. The CDR3 loop spans 13 amino acids. Trimming removed 4 bases from V and 4 bases from J, with 10 bases in between. The CDR3 reads CASSSGSGTEAFF. In DNA form, the CDR3 reads TGTGCCAGCAGCTCGGGGAGTGGCACTGAAGCTTTCTTT.

V and J are TRBV6-6 and TRBJ1-1; the D is unclear. The CDR3 has 13 amino acids. Germline CDR1 is MNHNY and CDR2 is SVGAGI (reference sequence). The ends were cut back, 4 bases at V and 1 base at J, with 7 bases in the middle. The CDR3 DNA reads as TGTGCCAGCAGTTGGAAGAAGAACACTGAAGCTTTCTTT. Its protein is CASSWKKNTEAFF.

The rearrangement joins TRBV7-9 to TRBJ2-1; D gene ambiguous. The V end was cut by 5 bases, the J end by 3 bases, with 11 bases between. The CDR3 has 14 amino acids. Germline lookup yields CDR1 SEHNR and CDR2 FQNEAQ (reference sequence). CDR3 coding DNA: TGTGCCAGCAGCCTAACACAGAACTACAATGAGCAGTTCTTC. Translating gives CASSLTQNYNEQFF.

This clone was recorded only once. The CDR3 DNA is TGTGCCAGCGGCTCCGGTGGGAGACCCAATGAGCAGTTCTTC. Amino acid sequence: CASGSGGRPNEQFF. The chain carries TRBV28 and TRBJ2-1, with D perhaps matching TRBD2 (5 bases). Per the germline V gene, CDR1 is MDHEN and CDR2 is SYDVKM. There are 14 residues in the CDR3. Trimming removed 8 bases at V and 6 bases at J, with 17 bases between.

The chain's CDR3 is CASSLEPNEKLFF. The CDR3 bases are TGTGCCAGCAGTCTCGAGCCTAATGAAAAACTGTTTTTT. The chain links TRBV7-2 to TRBJ1-4; D is unclear. This CDR3 comprises 13 residues. The V gene's germline CDR1 is SGHTA and CDR2 FQGNSA. V gave up 6 bases and J gave up 3 bases, with 8 bases separating them.

The J gene is TRBJ1-1, the V gene TRBV5-6; the D is unclear. Trimming took 0 bases from V and 0 from J, leaving 6 bases between them. CDR1 and CDR2 from the germline V gene are SGHDT and YYEEEE. CDR3 length equals 14 residues. CDR3 coding DNA: TGTGCCAGCAGCTTGGTTCACTTGAACACTGAAGCTTTCTTT. It yields the protein CASSLVHLNTEAFF.

The genes are TRBV7-2 and TRBJ1-1; D uncertain. V lost 3 bases and J 2 bases, leaving 10 bases between the germline ends. The CDR3 totals 14 residues. The germline CDR1 and CDR2 sequences are SGHTA and FQGNSA. DNA for the CDR3: TGTGCCAGCAGCTTTGGCCGCGGCAACACTGAAGCTTTCTTT. Its translation: CASSFGRGNTEAFF.

The rearrangement joins TRBV5-4 to TRBJ1-4; D is uncertain. The CDR3 length is 14 residues. V was shortened by 1 base and J by 5 bases, with 9 bases between the two germline ends. CDR1 SGHNT and CDR2 YYREEE come from the germline V gene (reference sequence). CDR3 region: CASSLYRANEKLFF. The CDR3 bases are TGTGCCAGCAGCTTGTATCGTGCAAATGAAAAACTGTTTTTT.

The gene calls are TRBV19 and TRBJ2-7, with D hard to call. V dropped 5 bases and J dropped 3 bases, with 11 bases sitting between them. The CDR3 runs 13 residues. Looked up from germline, CDR1 is LNHDA and CDR2 is SQIVND (reference sequence). The CDR3 is CASSPRKSYEQYF. CDR3 bases: TGTGCCAGTAGTCCCAGGAAGAGCTACGAGCAGTACTTC.

The rearrangement uses TRBV6-5 and TRBJ2-7; D might be TRBD1 or TRBD2, each matching 6 bases. This CDR3 contains 15 residues. The V gene's germline CDR1 is MNHEY and CDR2 SVGAGI. V dropped 0 bases and J dropped 5 bases, with 14 bases sitting between them. CDR3 residues: CASSYSTGAHNEQYF. Written as DNA, the CDR3 is TGTGCCAGCAGTTACTCTACGGGGGCACATAACGAGCAGTACTTC.

This clone was seen just once. The chain recombines TRBV30 with TRBJ1-2; D is uncertain. Germline V gene data show CDR1 as GTSNPN and CDR2 as SVGIG (reference sequence). The length of the CDR3 is 12 residues. Trimming shortened V by 2 bases and J by 6 bases, and 10 bases separated the two germline ends. The chain's CDR3 is CAWSKSRDGYTF. In DNA form, the CDR3 reads TGTGCCTGGAGTAAGTCGAGGGATGGCTACACCTTC.

The V call is TRBV15, the J call TRBJ2-2, with a weak D call TRBD2 (6 bases). From germline, CDR1 is LNHNV and CDR2 YYDKDF (reference sequence). V was shortened by 1 base and J by 0 bases, with 9 bases between the two germline ends. This CDR3 has 16 residues. The CDR3 sequence is CATSRAGAANTGELFF. The CDR3 nucleotides read TGTGCCACCAGCAGAGCGGGAGCTGCGAACACCGGGGAGCTGTTTTTT.

The J gene is TRBJ2-2, the V gene TRBV27; 12 nucleotides align to TRBD2. The germline V gene encodes CDR1 MNHEY and CDR2 SMNVEV (reference sequence). V lost 6 bases to trimming and J lost 7 bases; unmatched junction nucleotides: 15. This CDR3 region has 18 residues. CDR3 in amino acids: CASRKTSGGPRIDGELFF. CDR3 DNA sequence: TGTGCCAGCAGAAAAACTAGCGGGGGGCCTCGGATCGACGGGGAGCTGTTTTTT.